This T cell receptor (beta chain) was recovered during a study of T cells in localized non-small cell lung cancer. The data were produced by immunoSEQ multiplex PCR, yet TCRdb's version contains in-frame clones alone and is incomplete. Of roughly 35,000 clones in the sample, roughly 90% were seen once. V lost 0 bases and J 2 bases, leaving 14 bases between the germline ends. CDR1 and CDR2 from the germline V gene are SGHNT and YYREEE (reference sequence). The CDR3 totals 16 residues. The input for sequencing was peripheral blood mononuclear cells, taken before any cancer treatment. The clonotype comes from a female donor of 60 years or more with stage II lung adenocarcinoma. The chain recombines TRBV5-4 with TRBJ1-1, with TRBD1 as a possible D gene (6 bases). The CDR3 reads CASSLGGVDSNTEAFF. The CDR3 DNA follows: TGTGCCAGCAGCTTGGGCGGGGTGGACAGTAACACTGAAGCTTTCTTT.